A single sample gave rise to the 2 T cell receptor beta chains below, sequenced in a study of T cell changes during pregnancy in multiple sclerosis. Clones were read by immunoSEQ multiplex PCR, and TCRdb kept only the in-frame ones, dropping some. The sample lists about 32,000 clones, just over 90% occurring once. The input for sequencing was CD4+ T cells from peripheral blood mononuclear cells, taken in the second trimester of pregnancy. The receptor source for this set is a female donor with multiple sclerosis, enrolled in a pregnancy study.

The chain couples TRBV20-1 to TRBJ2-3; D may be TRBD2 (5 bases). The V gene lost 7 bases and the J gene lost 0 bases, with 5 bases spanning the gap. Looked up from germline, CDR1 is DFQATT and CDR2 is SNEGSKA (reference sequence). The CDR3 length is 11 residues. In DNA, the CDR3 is TGCAGTGGGACTAGCACAGATACGCAGTATTTT. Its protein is CSGTSTDTQYF.

CDR3 sequence: CASSSPGTVRVLTF. The CDR3 bases are TGTGCCAGCAGCTCTCCCGGGACAGTCCGGGTCCTGACTTTC. This chain uses TRBV7-2 with TRBJ2-6, with 7 positions matching TRBD1. Germline CDR1 reads SGHTA; CDR2 reads FQGNSA. The CDR3 totals 14 residues. Unmatched junction bases numbered 10, after V lost 4 bases and J lost 13 bases.